The T cell receptor (beta chain) under discussion was sequenced for a study of T cells after posttransplantation cyclophosphamide. Study outcomes and limitations: Donor-recipient repertoire similarity was low at 1-2 months, rising over year one. After PTCy, TRB diversity resembled that of CNI/methotrexate controls.

In the case of this clone: Its matching antigen is unknown.

Control samples came 1 year after myeloablative marrow transplants with methotrexate plus calcineurin inhibitor. The length of the CDR3 is 17 residues. The germline CDR1 and CDR2 sequences are KGHSH and LQKENI. V trimming: 3 bases; J trimming: 1 base; junction bases outside the gene matches: 8. This table comes from immunoSEQ multiplex PCR, and its TCRdb copy is limited to in-frame clones, with some not included. Found here are roughly 19,000 clones, 85% to 90% of them singletons; the top ten hold 1.9%. The sample here was PBMCs, taken roughly 350 days after allogeneic stem cell transplant with calcineurin inhibitor and methotrexate. This sequence originates from a female patient aged 30 to 45 who received an allogeneic stem cell transplant from an unrelated donor, was CMV-positive, and had acute and chronic GVHD. Some T cells may be transferred from the graft donor. V usage is TRBV18 and J usage is TRBJ2-3, with 9 bases matching TRBD1. This CDR3 is CASSPQDRGRGTDTQYF. Here the CDR3 DNA reads TGTGCCAGCTCACCCCAGGACAGGGGTCGTGGCACAGATACGCAGTATTTT.